This T cell receptor beta chain derives from a study of T cell repertoires in cytomegalovirus infection. From the reads, TCRdb called clonotypes with MiXCR, one entry per CDR3 protein. The sample lists around 430,000 distinct CDR3 sequences, about 44% seen once, with about two fifths in the top ten. The CDR3 consists of 17 residues. V gave up 5 bases and J gave up 4 bases; unmatched junction bases: 12. In germline, CDR1 is SEHNR, CDR2 FQNEAQ (reference sequence). Comment on this clonotype: Its antigen is not identified.

The clonotype was recovered from a human donor in good health (CMV status not recorded). Some clones in this sample may be carry-over from other donors' samples. This chain uses TRBV7-9 with TRBJ2-1; 9 nucleotides align to TRBD2. Sequenced here: cultured PBMCs, sampled from culture after CMV antigen stimulation. In nucleotides, the CDR3 is TGTGCCAGCAGCGACAACCGGCGGGAGGGTCCGTACAATGAGCAGTTCTTC. It codes for CASSDNRREGPYNEQFF. The variable domain in full, completed from reference TRBV7-9 and TRBJ2-1, reads DTGVSQNPRHKITKRGQNVTFRCDPISEHNRLYWYRQTLGQGPEFLTYFQNEAQLEKSRLLSDRFSAERPKGSFSTLEIQRTEQGDSAMYLCASSDNRREGPYNEQFFGPGTRLTVL.